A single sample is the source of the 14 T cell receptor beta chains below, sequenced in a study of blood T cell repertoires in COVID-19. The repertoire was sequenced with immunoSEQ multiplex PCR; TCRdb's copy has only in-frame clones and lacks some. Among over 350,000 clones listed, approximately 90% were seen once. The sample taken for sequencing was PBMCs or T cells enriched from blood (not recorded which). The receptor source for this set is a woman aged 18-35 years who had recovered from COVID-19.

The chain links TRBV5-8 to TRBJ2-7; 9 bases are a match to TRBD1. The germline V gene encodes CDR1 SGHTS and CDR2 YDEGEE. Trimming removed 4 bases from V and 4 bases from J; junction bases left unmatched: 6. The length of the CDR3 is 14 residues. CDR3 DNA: TGTGCCAGCAGCACAAGGGACAGGGTATACGAGCAGTACTTC. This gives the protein CASSTRDRVYEQYF. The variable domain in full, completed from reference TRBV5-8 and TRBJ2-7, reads EAGVTQSPTHLIKTRGQQATLRCSPISGHTSVYWYQQALGLGLQFLLWYDEGEERNRGNFPPRFSGRQFPNYSSELNVNALELEDSALYLCASSTRDRVYEQYFGPGTRLTVT.

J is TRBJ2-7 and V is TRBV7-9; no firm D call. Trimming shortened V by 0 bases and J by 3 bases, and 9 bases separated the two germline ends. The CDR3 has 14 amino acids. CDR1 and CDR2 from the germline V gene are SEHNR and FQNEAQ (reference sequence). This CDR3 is CASSLAGSIYEQYF. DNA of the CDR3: TGTGCCAGCAGCTTAGCTGGCAGTATCTACGAGCAGTACTTC.

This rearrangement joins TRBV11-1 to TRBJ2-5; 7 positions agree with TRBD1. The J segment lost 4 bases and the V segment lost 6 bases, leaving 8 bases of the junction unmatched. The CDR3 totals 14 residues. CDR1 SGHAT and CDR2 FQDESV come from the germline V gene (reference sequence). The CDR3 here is CASRGQSVVETQYF. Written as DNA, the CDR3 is TGTGCCAGCAGGGGACAGTCTGTGGTAGAGACCCAGTACTTC.

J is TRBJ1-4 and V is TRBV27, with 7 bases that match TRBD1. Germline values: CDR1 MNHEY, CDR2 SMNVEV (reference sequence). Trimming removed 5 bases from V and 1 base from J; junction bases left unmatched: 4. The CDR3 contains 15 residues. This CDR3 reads CASSRRQGTNEKLFF. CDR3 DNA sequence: TGTGCCAGCAGTCGCCGACAGGGAACTAATGAAAAACTGTTTTTT.

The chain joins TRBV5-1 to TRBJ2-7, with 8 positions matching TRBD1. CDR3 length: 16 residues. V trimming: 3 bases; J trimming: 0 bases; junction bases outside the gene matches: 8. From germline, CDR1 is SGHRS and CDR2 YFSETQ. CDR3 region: CASSSSTGVSSYEQYF. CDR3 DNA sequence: TGCGCCAGCAGCTCATCGACAGGGGTTAGCTCCTACGAGCAGTACTTC. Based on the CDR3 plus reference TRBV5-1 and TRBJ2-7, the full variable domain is KAGVTQTPRYLIKTRGQQVTLSCSPISGHRSVSWYQQTPGQGLQFLFEYFSETQRNKGNFPGRFSGRQFSNSRSEMNVSTLELGDSALYLCASSSSTGVSSYEQYFGPGTRLTVT.

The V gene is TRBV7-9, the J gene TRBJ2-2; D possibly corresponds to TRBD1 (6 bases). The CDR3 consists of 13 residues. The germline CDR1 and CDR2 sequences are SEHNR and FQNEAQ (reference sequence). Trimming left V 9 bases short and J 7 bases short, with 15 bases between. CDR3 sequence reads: CASLQGVGGELFF. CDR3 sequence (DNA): TGTGCCAGTTTACAGGGCGTTGGCGGGGAGCTGTTTTTT.

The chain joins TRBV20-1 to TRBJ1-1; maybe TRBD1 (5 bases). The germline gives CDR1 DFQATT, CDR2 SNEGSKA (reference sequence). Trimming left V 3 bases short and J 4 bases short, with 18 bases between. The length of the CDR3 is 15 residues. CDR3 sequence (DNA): TGCAGTGCTAGTCTCGGGTGGCAGGGTTCCACTGAAGCTTTCTTT. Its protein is CSASLGWQGSTEAFF.

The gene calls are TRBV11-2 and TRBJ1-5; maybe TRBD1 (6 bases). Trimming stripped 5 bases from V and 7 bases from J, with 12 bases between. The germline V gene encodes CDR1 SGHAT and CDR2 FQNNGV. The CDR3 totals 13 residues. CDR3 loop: CASSQGGRQPQHF. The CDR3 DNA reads TGTGCCAGCAGCCAAGGGGGACGGCAGCCCCAGCATTTT.

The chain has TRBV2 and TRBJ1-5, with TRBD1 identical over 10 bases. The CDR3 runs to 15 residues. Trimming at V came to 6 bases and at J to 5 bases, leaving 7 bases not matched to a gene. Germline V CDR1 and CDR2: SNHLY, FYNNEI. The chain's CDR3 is CASSYRGQGDQPQHF. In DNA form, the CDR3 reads TGTGCCAGCAGCTACCGTGGACAGGGGGATCAGCCCCAGCATTTT.

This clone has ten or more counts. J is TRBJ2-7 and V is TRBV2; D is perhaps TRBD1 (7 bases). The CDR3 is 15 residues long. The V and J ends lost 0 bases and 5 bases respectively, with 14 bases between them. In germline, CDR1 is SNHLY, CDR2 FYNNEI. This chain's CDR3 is CASSEAPGGINEQYF. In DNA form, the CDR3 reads TGTGCCAGCAGTGAAGCCCCAGGGGGGATCAACGAGCAGTACTTC.

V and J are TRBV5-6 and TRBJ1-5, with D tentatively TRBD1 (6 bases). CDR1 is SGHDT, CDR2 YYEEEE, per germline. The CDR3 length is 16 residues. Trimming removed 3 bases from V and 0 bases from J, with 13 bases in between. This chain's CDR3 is CASSSTDSHSNQPQHF. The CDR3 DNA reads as TGTGCCAGCAGCTCTACGGACAGCCATAGCAATCAGCCCCAGCATTTT.

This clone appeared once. Here the CDR3 reads CATSLNVGYGYTF. The CDR3 coding sequence is TGTGCCACCAGTTTGAATGTCGGCTATGGCTACACCTTC. The gene calls are TRBV24-1 and TRBJ1-2; D call uncertain. The V and J ends lost 6 bases and 4 bases respectively, with 11 bases between them. Germline-derived CDR1 and CDR2 are KGHDR and SFDVKD. This CDR3 spans 13 amino acids.

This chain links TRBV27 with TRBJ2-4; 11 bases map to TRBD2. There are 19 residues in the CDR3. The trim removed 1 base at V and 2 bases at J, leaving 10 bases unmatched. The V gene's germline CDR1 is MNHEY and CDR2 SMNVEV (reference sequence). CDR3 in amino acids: CASSLWSSGGAMSKNIQYF. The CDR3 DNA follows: TGTGCCAGCAGTTTATGGAGTAGCGGGGGGGCGATGTCCAAAAACATTCAGTACTTC.

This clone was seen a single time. The CDR3 DNA reads TGTGCCAGCAGCTTAGGCGGCTATAATTCACCCCTCCACTTT. Its translation is CASSLGGYNSPLHF. The chain combines TRBV7-8 with TRBJ1-6, with D hard to call. From germline, CDR1 is SGHVS and CDR2 FQNEAQ. The CDR3 covers 14 residues. V lost 1 base and J lost 3, with 4 bases in between.